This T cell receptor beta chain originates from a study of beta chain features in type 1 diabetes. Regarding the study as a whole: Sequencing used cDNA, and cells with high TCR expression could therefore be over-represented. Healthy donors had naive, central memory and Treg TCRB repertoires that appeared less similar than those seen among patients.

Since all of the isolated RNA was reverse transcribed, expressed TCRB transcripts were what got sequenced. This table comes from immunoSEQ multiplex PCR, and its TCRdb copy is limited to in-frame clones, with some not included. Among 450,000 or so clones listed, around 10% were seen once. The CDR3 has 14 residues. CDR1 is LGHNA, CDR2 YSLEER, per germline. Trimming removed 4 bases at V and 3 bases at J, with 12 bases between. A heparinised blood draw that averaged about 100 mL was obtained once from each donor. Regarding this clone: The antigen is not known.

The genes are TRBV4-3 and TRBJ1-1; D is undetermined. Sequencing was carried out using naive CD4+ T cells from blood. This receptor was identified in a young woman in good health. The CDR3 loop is CASSRNPGYTEAFF. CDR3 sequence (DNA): TGCGCCAGCAGCCGAAATCCTGGGTACACTGAAGCTTTCTTT.